These T cell receptor beta chains were read from a single sample in a study of blood T cell repertoires in COVID-19. Produced via immunoSEQ multiplex PCR; TCRdb's table is partial and in-frame only. The sample records approximately 70,000 clones, approximately 89% being singletons. Material: peripheral blood. The receptor set was obtained from a woman of 80 years or more with active or convalescent COVID-19. The CDR3 runs from the conserved cysteine through the conserved F or W. Fields, in order: clone size, D gene, J gene, V gene, CDR3 DNA, CDR3 protein. D genes are given only for firm matches. Size is omitted from some rows. Given values are once, few, many or a class for expanded clones.

NA | NA | TRBJ1-2 | TRBV11-2 | TGTGCCAGCAGCCTTGGACAGATCTATGGCTACACCTTC | CASSLGQIYGYTF
NA | NA | TRBJ2-7 | TRBV3-1/TRBV3-2 | TGTGCCAGCAGCCCCAGGGGCAGGCTGATCTCCTACGAGCAGTACTTC | CASSPRGRLISYEQYF
NA | TRBD1 | TRBJ2-7 | TRBV12-3/TRBV12-4 | TGTGCCAGCAGCCGGACAGGTTACGAGCAGTACTTC | CASSRTGYEQYF
NA | NA | TRBJ2-1 | TRBV2 | TGTGCCAGCAGCCGTCGGACAGACAATGAGCAGTTCTTC | CASSRRTDNEQFF
once | NA | TRBJ1-1 | TRBV5-5 | TGTGCCAGCAGTTCTATTCTGGACACTGAAGCTTTCTTT | CASSSILDTEAFF
NA | TRBD1 | TRBJ1-5 | TRBV19 | TGTGCCAGTAGCCAAACAGGGGGCAGCAATCAGCCCCAGCATTTT | CASSQTGGSNQPQHF
NA | TRBD1 | TRBJ1-2 | TRBV5-1 | TGCGCCAGCAGCTCGACAGGGCAAGGCTACACCTTC | CASSSTGQGYTF
few | NA | TRBJ2-7 | TRBV12-3/TRBV12-4 | TGTGCCAGCAGTTTTAATGGGGGCGTCGAGCAGTACTTC | CASSFNGGVEQYF
NA | NA | TRBJ2-3 | TRBV6-5 | TGTGCCAGCAGTTACTCCAATCAGGGTTCAGATACGCAGTATTTT | CASSYSNQGSDTQYF
NA | NA | TRBJ2-7 | TRBV5-8 | TGTGCCAGCAGCTTGGGGGGGCAACAGTACTTC | CASSLGGQQYF
once | TRBD1 | TRBJ2-3 | TRBV19 | TGTGCCACCTCCCCGCAGACAGGGGGCCCACATACGCAGTATTTT | CATSPQTGGPHTQYF
NA | NA | TRBJ1-1 | TRBV6-5 | TGTGCCAGCAGTTACGGCCTGGGGAGGTCGTACACTGAAGCTTTCTTT | CASSYGLGRSYTEAFF
once | NA | TRBJ2-5 | TRBV7-9 | TGTGCCAGCAGCTCAGTAGGGAGCCCGAGTCAAGAGACCCAGTACTTC | CASSSVGSPSQETQYF
NA | NA | TRBJ2-1 | TRBV12-5 | TGTGCTAGTGAGGGCGGCAGCGGCAATGAGCAGTTCTTC | CASEGGSGNEQFF
NA | NA | TRBJ1-1 | TRBV18 | TGTGCCAGCTCACCACAGAAGGGGGGGACTGAAGCTTTCTTT | CASSPQKGGTEAFF
NA | TRBD1 | TRBJ1-3 | TRBV5-6 | TGTGCCAGCAGCTTGACAGGGGCTGGAAACACCATATATTTT | CASSLTGAGNTIYF
NA | NA | TRBJ2-3 | TRBV27 | TGTGCCAGCAGTCGAGGGGACATTCACACAGATACGCAGTATTTT | CASSRGDIHTDTQYF